These 9 T cell receptor beta chains came from one sample sequenced in a study of blood T cell repertoires in COVID-19. The protocol was immunoSEQ multiplex PCR, while the TCRdb copy is restricted to in-frame clones and leaves out a portion. The data contain 75,000 to 90,000 clones, roughly 80% of them singletons. The sequencing sample was made of peripheral blood. The receptors here all came from a man older than 75 with active or convalescent COVID-19.

The chain combines TRBV6-6 with TRBJ2-7; D is uncertain. Germline V gene lookup returns CDR1 MNHNY and CDR2 SVGAGI (reference sequence). V lost 2 bases and J 0 bases, leaving 8 bases between the germline ends. The CDR3 is 14 residues long. The CDR3 bases are TGTGCCAGCAGTTACCTTGGCGGCTCCTACGAGCAGTACGTC. This sequence encodes CASSYLGGSYEQYV.

The chain carries TRBV12-2 and TRBJ2-4; TRBD2, the D gene given by the table, was not confirmed from the DNA. TRBV12-2 is a known pseudogene. The CDR3 runs 19 residues. The CDR3 coding sequence is TGTGCAAGTCGCTTACCCCTTTGTGAGCGAGAGGCGGCCAAAAACATTCAGTACTTC. It translates to CASRLPLCEREAAKNIQYF.

The chain couples TRBV6-5 to TRBJ1-1; D unresolved. The CDR3 is 13 amino acids. V shed 10 bases and J shed 0 bases, with 12 bases lying between them. The germline CDR1 and CDR2 sequences are MNHEY and SVGAGI. CDR3: CATQEYMNTEAFF. In DNA form, the CDR3 reads TGTGCCACCCAGGAATACATGAACACTGAAGCTTTCTTT.

The rearrangement links TRBV28 to TRBJ1-2; TRBD1 matches at 7 bases. The CDR3 sequence is 15 residues long. The ends lost 2 bases at V and 4 bases at J; junction bases unmatched: 7. Germline values: CDR1 MDHEN, CDR2 SYDVKM. The CDR3 here is CASSLVSGQSYGYTF. The CDR3 DNA follows: TGTGCCAGCAGTTTAGTCTCGGGACAGTCCTATGGCTACACCTTC.

CDR3 sequence reads: CASSSYPGASRNTGELFF. The CDR3 DNA follows: TGTGCCAGCAGCTCCTATCCCGGTGCTAGCCGCAACACCGGGGAGCTGTTTTTT. The chain has TRBV9 and TRBJ2-2, with D perhaps matching TRBD2 (5 bases). V was shortened by 4 bases and J by 2 bases, with 21 bases between the two germline ends. The CDR3 has 18 residues. Germline CDR1 is SGDLS and CDR2 is YYNGEE.

The gene calls are TRBV30 and TRBJ1-2; 8 positions agree with TRBD1. Germline CDR1 is GTSNPN and CDR2 is SVGIG (reference sequence). Trimming took 2 bases from V and 7 from J; bases not matched to a gene: 15. The CDR3 length is 16 residues. Here the CDR3 reads CAWSLLSQGALAGYTF. CDR3 DNA sequence: TGTGCCTGGAGTTTATTATCCCAGGGGGCGCTAGCTGGCTACACCTTC. Full variable domain (outside the CDR3, taken from reference TRBV30 and TRBJ1-2): SQTIHQWPATLVQPVGSPLSLECTVEGTSNPNLYWYRQAAGRGLQLLFYSVGIGQISSEVPQNLSASRPQDRQFILSSKKLLLSDSGFYLCAWSLLSQGALAGYTFGSGTRLTVV.

This rearrangement joins TRBV10-3 to TRBJ2-7, with 7 bases aligning to TRBD1. Germline V gives CDR1 ENHRY, CDR2 SYGVKD. V shed 4 bases and J 6 bases; nucleotides not matched to a gene: 9. The CDR3 totals 14 residues. CDR3 DNA: TGTGCCATCAGTGCACAAAACAGGGGAAGCGAGCAGTACGTC. Translating it yields CAISAQNRGSEQYV.

This sequence joins TRBV21-1 and TRBJ2-5; TRBD2 was called by the table and not checked on the DNA. TRBV21-1 is marked as a pseudogene. This CDR3 contains 16 residues. The CDR3 DNA sequence: TGTGCCAGCAGCAAGCGGGGGGGAGGTTTCTTGGAGACCCAGTACTTC. Translation: CASSKRGGGFLETQYF.

The chain employs TRBV9 and TRBJ1-1; D is uncertain. The CDR3 has 13 amino acids. CDR1 is SGDLS and CDR2 is YYNGEE in the germline V gene. V was cut by 5 bases and J by 2 bases, with 10 bases left in between. Here the CDR3 DNA reads TGTGCCAGCAGTTGGAGCTACAACACTGAAGCTTTCTTT. Amino acids: CASSWSYNTEAFF.